Presented here are 14 T cell receptor beta chains from one specimen sequenced in a study of blood T cells in healthy people across ages. Together with a sample-barcoded 5' primer, a J-beta primer mix was included in a second PCR lasting about 6 to 11 cycles. TCRdb re-called the 5' RACE reads with MiXCR, one entry per CDR3 protein. Of more than 550,000 distinct CDR3 sequences listed, about a fifth were seen once; the top ten hold about 20%. The sample comprised blood. All receptors derive from a man aged 70 or older in good health.

The CDR3, as DNA: TGCGCCAGCAGCTTGGGGGCGGCGGGGGAAACACCCCTCCACTTT. Translated, it gives CASSLGAAGETPLHF. V is TRBV5-1 and J is TRBJ1-6; perhaps TRBD1 as D (5 bases). The V end lost 0 bases, the J end lost 11 bases, and 15 bases lay between the germline ends. Germline V gene sequence: CDR1 SGHRS, CDR2 YFSETQ. This CDR3 contains 15 residues.

The chain recombines TRBV3-1 with TRBJ1-1; D not certain. The V gene lost 4 bases and the J gene lost 1 base, with 10 bases spanning the gap. The CDR3 is 14 amino acids. CDR1 is LGHDT and CDR2 is YNNKEL in the germline V gene (reference sequence). CDR3 amino acids: CASSLQPGNTEAFF. The CDR3 DNA reads as TGTGCCAGCAGCCTCCAGCCGGGGAACACTGAAGCTTTCTTT. Full variable domain (missing parts from reference TRBV3-1 and TRBJ1-1): DTAVSQTPKYLVTQMGNDKSIKCEQNLGHDTMYWYKQDSKKFLKIMFSYNNKELIINETVPNRFSPKSPDKAHLNLHINSLELGDSAVYFCASSLQPGNTEAFFGQGTRLTVV.

The rearrangement joins TRBV3-1 to TRBJ2-5; TRBD2 is a possible D gene (5 bases). The V end lost 4 bases, the J end lost 7 bases, and 10 bases lay between the germline ends. The CDR3 runs to 12 residues. Germline loops: CDR1 LGHDT, CDR2 YNNKEL (reference sequence). Here the CDR3 DNA reads TGTGCCAGCAGCCTCCTCGAGGGGACCCAGTACTTC. Translating gives CASSLLEGTQYF.

There are many counts of this clonotype. The chain recombines TRBV29-1 with TRBJ2-5; a possible D gene is TRBD2 (6 bases). Trimming pared 3 bases from V and 4 bases from J, leaving 12 bases between. Per germline, CDR1 SQVTM and CDR2 ANQGSEA. This CDR3 comprises 13 residues. CDR3 amino acids: CSVDLGGSETQYF. The CDR3 DNA follows: TGCAGCGTTGATTTGGGGGGTTCAGAGACCCAGTACTTC.

This clonotype appeared a few times. This sequence joins TRBV6-6 and TRBJ2-7; D possibly corresponds to TRBD2 (6 bases). Germline V gene data show CDR1 as MNHNY and CDR2 as SVGAGI (reference sequence). The ends were cut back, 5 bases at V and 6 bases at J, with 11 bases in the middle. CDR3 length: 12 residues. The CDR3 nucleotides read TGTGCCAGCAGTCCTGGGACTGCCGAGCAGTACTTC. Translating it yields CASSPGTAEQYF.

V gene TRBV20-1 combines with J gene TRBJ2-3; possible D gene TRBD2, 6 bases. Trimming shortened V by 6 bases and J by 2 bases, and 18 bases separated the two germline ends. The CDR3 has 15 residues. Per germline, CDR1 DFQATT and CDR2 SNEGSKA (reference sequence). CDR3 DNA: TGCAGTGCGCAGGACTATTCCTTAGACACAGATACGCAGTATTTT. This gives the protein CSAQDYSLDTDTQYF.

In regard to this clonotype: The DNA is omitted, as the CDR3 cannot be located on it reliably, and the CDR3 follows TCRdb's listing. The CDR3 loop is CATSVPGLRGQYF. The genes are TRBV24-1 and TRBJ2-5; the D call of TRBD1 is as the table states it, not checked on the DNA. The CDR3 adds up to 13 amino acids, both ends counted. From germline, CDR1 is KGHDR and CDR2 SFDVKD.

The chain joins TRBV29-1 to TRBJ1-2; a weak D match, TRBD1 (6 bases). The CDR3 spans 11 residues. Per the germline V gene, CDR1 is SQVTM and CDR2 is ANQGSEA. V was cut by 6 bases and J by 7 bases, with 12 bases left in between. The DNA of the CDR3 is TGCAGCGTGGGGGCCGTGGGTGGCTACACCTTC. This sequence encodes CSVGAVGGYTF.

This clonotype was found a few times. The V and J genes are TRBV29-1 and TRBJ2-7, with D unresolved. Germline assignment: CDR1 SQVTM and CDR2 ANQGSEA. With 4 bases removed from V and 0 bases from J, the gap between germline ends came to 7 bases. CDR3 size: 12 residues. The CDR3 protein is CSVVPYSYEQYV. CDR3 bases: TGCAGCGTTGTGCCATACTCCTACGAGCAGTACGTC.

This rearrangement joins TRBV18 to TRBJ1-6; D call uncertain. The germline CDR1 and CDR2 sequences are KGHSH and LQKENI. Trimming took off 1 base at V and 7 bases at J, with 8 bases between the two ends. The CDR3 runs 14 residues. CDR3 region: CASSPQESNSPLHF. In DNA form, the CDR3 reads TGTGCCAGCTCACCACAGGAGTCGAATTCACCCCTCCACTTT.

This sequence joins TRBV5-1 and TRBJ1-1; D is unclear. The germline V gene encodes CDR1 SGHRS and CDR2 YFSETQ. V shed 4 bases and J shed 2 bases, with 9 bases lying between them. This CDR3 has 13 residues. This chain's CDR3 is CASSIDANTEAFF. CDR3 sequence (DNA): TGCGCCAGCAGCATTGACGCTAACACTGAAGCTTTCTTT.

In this sample, this clonotype turned up a few times. The chain is built from TRBV7-8 and TRBJ1-1, with 8 bases aligning to TRBD1. Germline loops: CDR1 SGHVS, CDR2 FQNEAQ. The CDR3 sequence is 17 residues long. Unmatched junction bases numbered 12, after V lost 5 bases and J lost 1 base. This CDR3 is CASSTETPGTGNTEAFF. In nucleotides, the CDR3 is TGTGCCAGCAGCACCGAAACGCCCGGGACAGGGAACACTGAAGCTTTCTTT.

This clonotype occurred a few times. This chain uses TRBV5-1 with TRBJ2-5; TRBD1 or TRBD2 may be the D gene (6 bases each). CDR1 is SGHRS and CDR2 is YFSETQ in the germline V gene. The CDR3 has 14 amino acids. V dropped 1 base and J dropped 5 bases, with 12 bases sitting between them. The CDR3 here is CASSLFRGRETQYF. CDR3 sequence (DNA): TGCGCCAGCAGCTTGTTCCGGGGGCGGGAGACCCAGTACTTC.

The V gene is TRBV20-1, the J gene TRBJ2-5; 12 bases fit TRBD2. This CDR3 is 14 amino acids long. The V gene end was trimmed by 5 bases and the J gene end by 5 bases; junction bases not matched to a gene: 6. The V gene's germline CDR1 is DFQATT and CDR2 SNEGSKA (reference sequence). In DNA form, the CDR3 reads TGCAGTGCTTTTCAGACTAGCGGGAGTGAGACCCAGTACTTC. Protein sequence: CSAFQTSGSETQYF.